The entry that follows covers one TCR beta chain sequence. Its antigen remains unknown. Repertoires were generated with immunoSEQ multiplex PCR, while TCRdb's copy carries only in-frame clones and drops some. The sample has approximately 130,000 clones, 86% seen once. A few pembrolizumab responders had their TCRs sequenced. The data are from a study of PD-1 blockade in mismatch repair-deficient tumors. Notes on the study in general: Tumor-resident clones, often undetectable pretreatment in blood, expanded then contracted after pembrolizumab.

There are 14 residues in the CDR3. The germline CDR1 and CDR2 sequences are MNHEY and SVGAGI. Trimming shortened V by 2 bases and J by 5 bases, and 13 bases separated the two germline ends. Material: peripheral blood, obtained 44 weeks after starting pembrolizumab. This rearrangement joins TRBV6-5 to TRBJ2-7; D may be TRBD1 or TRBD2 (5 bases each). This TCR was sampled from an adult with mismatch repair-deficient cancer. CDR3 nucleotides: TGTGCCAGCAGTTACCCAGGCCGGGGCGACGAGCAGTACTTC. This encodes CASSYPGRGDEQYF.